The 8 T cell receptor beta chains presented below share a single source sample, sequenced in a study of T cell responses to AZD1222 COVID-19 vaccine. Only in-frame clones appear in the TCRdb table, and some are missing; sequencing was by immunoSEQ multiplex PCR. The sample carries over 130,000 clones, about 92% recorded once. The sample was peripheral blood, taken 28 days after the second AZD1222 dose. The receptors were gathered from an adult who received the AZD1222 COVID-19 vaccine.

The CDR3 loop reads CASRDREAQYSNQPQHF. The CDR3 coding sequence is TGTGCCAGTAGGGACAGGGAGGCACAATATAGCAATCAGCCCCAGCATTTT. V is TRBV19 and J is TRBJ1-5, with 8 nucleotides matching TRBD1. Germline-derived CDR1 and CDR2 are LNHDA and SQIVND (reference sequence). The V and J ends lost 6 bases and 0 bases, in that order; junction bases with no gene match: 10. The CDR3 consists of 17 residues.

The chain carries TRBV7-2 and TRBJ2-3; 7 nucleotides line up with TRBD2. After removal of 5 bases from V and 1 base from J, the junction contained 6 bases not matched to a gene. Germline CDR1 and CDR2: SGHTA and FQGNSA. CDR3 length equals 15 residues. CDR3 region: CASSPPLAGTDTQYF. CDR3 in DNA: TGTGCCAGCAGCCCCCCCCTAGCGGGCACAGATACGCAGTATTTT.

This chain connects TRBV24-1 to TRBJ2-3; 13 positions agree with TRBD2. CDR1 and CDR2 from the germline V gene are KGHDR and SFDVKD. V shed 4 bases, J shed 6 bases, and the junction held 9 bases outside the gene matches. This CDR3 has 17 residues. The CDR3 DNA reads as TGTGCCACCAGTGACCCCGGACTAGCGGGAGAGGGGGATACGCAGTATTTT. It specifies CATSDPGLAGEGDTQYF.

V gene TRBV13 combines with J gene TRBJ1-2; D is uncertain. V lost 5 bases, J lost 7 bases, and 17 bases lay in between. This CDR3 comprises 14 residues. CDR1 PRHDT and CDR2 FYEKMQ come from the germline V gene (reference sequence). In DNA, the CDR3 is TGTGCCAGCAGCCCAAGCGACCTCGCTAGTGGCTACACCTTC. It specifies CASSPSDLASGYTF.

This clone was observed a single time. The chain recombines TRBV5-6 with TRBJ1-6, with D uncertain. CDR3 length: 14 amino acids. With 2 bases removed from V and 5 bases from J, the gap between germline ends came to 8 bases. The germline V gene encodes CDR1 SGHDT and CDR2 YYEEEE. CDR3 nucleotide sequence: TGTGCCAGCAGCTTAGGACGGGATAATTCACCCCTCCACTTT. Translated, it gives CASSLGRDNSPLHF.

V is TRBV28 and J is TRBJ2-7, with 7 bases fitting TRBD2. CDR1 and CDR2 (germline): MDHEN, SYDVKM. V dropped 7 bases and J dropped 0; count of bases not matched to a gene: 9. The CDR3 spans 15 residues. The CDR3 is CASTDRAGSSYEQYF. The CDR3 nucleotides read TGTGCCAGCACGGATAGAGCGGGGAGCTCCTACGAGCAGTACTTC.

This chain connects TRBV5-1 to TRBJ2-2, with TRBD1 matching 9 bases. The CDR3 consists of 15 residues. V shed 4 bases, J shed 5 bases, and the junction held 6 bases outside the gene matches. Germline CDR1 is SGHRS and CDR2 is YFSETQ. CDR3 amino acids: CASSLRDRETGELFF. The CDR3 nucleotides are TGCGCCAGCAGCCTCCGGGACAGGGAAACCGGGGAGCTGTTTTTT.

This chain links TRBV4-1 with TRBJ2-7; D uncertain. The V end lost 2 bases, the J end lost 0 bases, and 8 bases lay between the germline ends. The CDR3 spans 14 residues. Germline CDR1 and CDR2: MGHRA and YSYEKL. The CDR3 spells CASSQHRSSYEQYF. CDR3 sequence (DNA): TGCGCCAGCAGCCAACATAGAAGCTCCTACGAGCAGTACTTC.